Below are 20 T cell receptor beta chains sequenced from a single sample in a study of T-cell memory formation after mild COVID-19. TCRdb reprocessed the 5' RACE reads with MiXCR, giving one entry per CDR3 protein. The sample contains roughly 510,000 distinct CDR3 sequences, approximately 15% of which appear only once. Sequences were obtained from PBMCs or a T cell subset sorted from them (not recorded which). These receptors were obtained from an adult woman who had mild COVID-19 (a few samples of this study predate the infection). Cell type and time point are not known.

This sequence joins TRBV24-1 and TRBJ2-3, with 12 bases matching TRBD1. Germline lookup yields CDR1 KGHDR and CDR2 SFDVKD. This CDR3 spans 16 amino acids. V gave up 4 bases and J gave up 4 bases; unmatched junction bases: 5. The CDR3 here is CATSERDRGRSDTQYF. In DNA form, the CDR3 reads TGTGCCACCAGTGAGCGGGACAGGGGGCGGTCAGATACGCAGTATTTT.

V gene TRBV6-2 or TRBV6-3 combines with J gene TRBJ1-6; D remains ambiguous. V lost 6 bases to trimming and J lost 4 bases, with 10 bases between them. The CDR3 runs to 14 residues. Germline CDR1 and CDR2: MNHEY and SVGEGT. The CDR3 here is CASRMTLYNSPLHF. The CDR3 DNA reads as TGTGCCAGCAGAATGACACTGTATAATTCACCCCTCCACTTT.

This clonotype was seen a few times. This chain links TRBV5-4 with TRBJ1-1; 8 nucleotides line up with TRBD1. Germline V CDR1 and CDR2: SGHNT, YYREEE (reference sequence). The CDR3 is 15 residues long. J gave up 1 base and V 2 bases, and 4 bases lay outside the gene matches. The CDR3 nucleotides read TGTGCCAGCAGCTTCCAGGGGGCCCCGAACACTGAAGCTTTCTTT. Translation gives CASSFQGAPNTEAFF.

This clonotype has a handful of counts. CDR3 amino acids: CASSSVGRFLTDTQYF. CDR3 DNA sequence: TGTGCCAGCAGCTCGGTGGGGAGATTCCTCACAGATACGCAGTATTTT. The chain combines TRBV7-8 with TRBJ2-3; possible D gene TRBD2, 5 bases. The V gene lost 4 bases and the J gene lost 2 bases, with 16 bases spanning the gap. Germline CDR1 and CDR2: SGHVS and FQNEAQ. This CDR3 has 16 amino acids.

This clonotype was seen more than once but under ten times. The rearrangement links TRBV19 to TRBJ2-1; D unresolved. The germline gives CDR1 LNHDA, CDR2 SQIVND (reference sequence). The CDR3 is 13 residues long. The ends were cut back, 7 bases at V and 0 bases at J, with 7 bases in the middle. In nucleotides, the CDR3 is TGTGCCAGTAATCCAGACTCCTACAATGAGCAGTTCTTC. Protein sequence: CASNPDSYNEQFF.

The J gene is TRBJ2-3, the V gene TRBV11-2; 8 bases align to TRBD2. Germline lookup yields CDR1 SGHAT and CDR2 FQNNGV. The CDR3 has 18 residues. V lost 0 bases to trimming and J lost 2 bases; unmatched junction nucleotides: 10. CDR3 sequence (DNA): TGTGCCAGCAGCTTAGATCTCCCCAGCGGGGGTGTCACAGATACGCAGTATTTT. This sequence encodes CASSLDLPSGGVTDTQYF.

This chain connects TRBV5-1 to TRBJ2-5; D ambiguous. V lost 5 bases to trimming and J lost 2 bases, with 10 bases between them. This CDR3 is 13 amino acids long. Per germline, CDR1 SGHRS and CDR2 YFSETQ. The CDR3 DNA is TGCGCCAGCAGGTCGCCGGATCAAGAGACCCAGTACTTC. Translation gives CASRSPDQETQYF.

This clonotype was observed a few times. This CDR3 reads CASSPPRPTGELFF. In nucleotides, the CDR3 is TGTGCCAGCTCACCGCCGAGGCCCACCGGGGAGCTGTTTTTT. The V call is TRBV18, the J call TRBJ2-2, with D unresolved. Looked up from germline, CDR1 is KGHSH and CDR2 is LQKENI. This CDR3 has 14 residues. With 3 bases removed from V and 4 bases from J, the gap between germline ends came to 9 bases. Looking up the rest from reference TRBV18 and TRBJ2-2 gives the full variable domain: NAGVMQNPRHLVRRRGQEARLRCSPMKGHSHVYWYRQLPEEGLKFMVYLQKENIIDESGMPKERFSAEFPKEGPSILRIQQVVRGDSAAYFCASSPPRPTGELFFGEGSRLTVL.

Only a few counts were recorded for this clonotype. This CDR3 reads CASSKVGTEGEQYF. The CDR3 DNA reads TGTGCCAGCAGCAAAGTCGGGACGGAGGGCGAGCAGTACTTC. The chain joins TRBV21-1 to TRBJ2-7; the table gives TRBD1 as D, unverified against the DNA. TRBV21-1 is an annotated pseudogene. There are 14 residues in the CDR3.

V is TRBV21-1 and J is TRBJ2-3. TRBV21-1 is assigned pseudogene status. The CDR3 totals 11 residues. The CDR3, as DNA: TGTGCCAGCTTCAGCACAGATACGCAGTATTTT. It encodes CASFSTDTQYF.

This clonotype has just a few counts. This chain links TRBV20-1 with TRBJ2-7, with D tentatively TRBD1 (5 bases). The V and J ends lost 3 bases and 7 bases respectively, with 16 bases between them. The CDR3 length is 13 residues. CDR1 is DFQATT and CDR2 is SNEGSKA in the germline V gene (reference sequence). CDR3 protein: CSARTPLSGEQYF. The CDR3 DNA is TGCAGTGCTAGGACTCCTTTATCAGGGGAGCAGTACTTC.

The genes are TRBV20-1 and TRBJ2-7; 7 nucleotides align to TRBD1. This CDR3 region has 12 residues. In germline, CDR1 is DFQATT, CDR2 SNEGSKA (reference sequence). V dropped 3 bases and J dropped 5; count of bases not matched to a gene: 4. CDR3 sequence reads: CSASRQGDEQYF. Here the CDR3 DNA reads TGCAGTGCTAGCAGACAGGGAGACGAGCAGTACTTC.

This clonotype was seen a few times. V is TRBV2 and J is TRBJ2-1, with D possibly called TRBD1 or TRBD2 (6 bases each). The V and J ends lost 5 bases and 14 bases respectively, with 16 bases between them. CDR3 length equals 12 residues. Germline values: CDR1 SNHLY, CDR2 FYNNEI. This CDR3 is CASSSSGAVKFF. CDR3 bases: TGTGCCAGCAGTTCATCGGGGGCAGTAAAGTTCTTC. The whole variable domain, remainder taken from reference TRBV2 and TRBJ2-1, is EPEVTQTPSHQVTQMGQEVILRCVPISNHLYFYWYRQILGQKVEFLVSFYNNEISEKSEIFDDQFSVERPDGSNFTLKIRSTKLEDSAMYFCASSSSGAVKFFGPGTRLTVL.

The chain carries TRBV20-1 and TRBJ2-7; D not certain. V shed 5 bases and J shed 7 bases, with 15 bases lying between them. Germline CDR1 is DFQATT and CDR2 is SNEGSKA (reference sequence). This CDR3 has 12 residues. Written as DNA, the CDR3 is TGCAGTGCTTTAACAGTAGCCGCGGAGCAGTACTTC. Protein sequence: CSALTVAAEQYF.

This clonotype has ten or more counts. The rearrangement links TRBV7-2 to TRBJ2-7, with 10 bases identical to TRBD2. CDR3 length: 14 amino acids. The germline CDR1 and CDR2 sequences are SGHTA and FQGNSA. Losses at the gene ends were 4 bases for V and 3 bases for J; bases not matched to a gene: 3. As DNA, the CDR3 is TGTGCCAGCAGCTCCTTAGCGGGGGGCTACGAGCAGTACTTC. Residues: CASSSLAGGYEQYF.

The gene calls are TRBV6-1 and TRBJ2-2; tentatively, D is TRBD1 (6 bases). The CDR3 is made up of 20 amino acids. Germline V gives CDR1 MNHNS, CDR2 SASEGT. The V gene lost 0 bases and the J gene lost 1 base, with 21 bases spanning the gap. CDR3 in DNA: TGTGCCAGCAGTGAAGCTAGGGGACACTTACGGCAAAAGAACACCGGGGAGCTGTTTTTT. Translated, it gives CASSEARGHLRQKNTGELFF.

The J gene is TRBJ2-3, the V gene TRBV7-8, with TRBD1 as a possible D gene (7 bases). V was pared by 4 bases and J by 3 bases, with 17 bases between. CDR1 is SGHVS and CDR2 is FQNEAQ in the germline V gene. The CDR3 loop spans 16 amino acids. The CDR3 here is CASSSLDRDWTDTQYF. CDR3 DNA: TGTGCCAGCAGCTCCCTTGACAGGGACTGGACAGATACGCAGTATTTT. The whole variable domain, filled in from reference TRBV7-8 and TRBJ2-3, reads GAGVSQSPRYKVAKRGQDVALRCDPISGHVSLFWYQQALGQGPEFLTYFQNEAQLDKSGLPSDRFFAERPEGSVSTLKIQRTQQEDSAVYLCASSSLDRDWTDTQYFGPGTRLTVL.

Concerning this clonotype: A clone one base away is much larger, so this may be a read error. V usage is TRBV5-6 and J usage is TRBJ2-1; D is perhaps TRBD1 (5 bases). Germline assignment: CDR1 SGHDT and CDR2 YYEEEE. The CDR3 contains 12 residues. The CDR3 is CASRLVGDEQFF. The DNA for the CDR3 is TGTGCCAGCAGATTGGTAGGGGATGAGCAGTTCTTC.

V is TRBV13 and J is TRBJ2-5, with 8 bases matching TRBD1. Per the germline V gene, CDR1 is PRHDT and CDR2 is FYEKMQ (reference sequence). With 5 bases clipped from V and 5 bases from J, the junction kept 10 bases outside the gene matches. CDR3 size: 15 residues. This chain's CDR3 is CASSAGQVVWETQYF. The CDR3 DNA is TGTGCCAGCAGCGCGGGACAGGTGGTCTGGGAGACCCAGTACTTC.

This sequence joins TRBV27 and TRBJ2-1; TRBD2 matches at 14 bases. This CDR3 comprises 21 residues. Trimming cost V 3 bases and J 0 bases; bases outside gene matches: 13. CDR1 is MNHEY, CDR2 SMNVEV, per germline (reference sequence). CDR3 sequence: CASSFRPGLAGAPSSYNEQFF. In DNA, the CDR3 is TGTGCCAGCAGTTTCCGCCCGGGACTAGCGGGAGCCCCTAGCTCCTACAATGAGCAGTTCTTC.